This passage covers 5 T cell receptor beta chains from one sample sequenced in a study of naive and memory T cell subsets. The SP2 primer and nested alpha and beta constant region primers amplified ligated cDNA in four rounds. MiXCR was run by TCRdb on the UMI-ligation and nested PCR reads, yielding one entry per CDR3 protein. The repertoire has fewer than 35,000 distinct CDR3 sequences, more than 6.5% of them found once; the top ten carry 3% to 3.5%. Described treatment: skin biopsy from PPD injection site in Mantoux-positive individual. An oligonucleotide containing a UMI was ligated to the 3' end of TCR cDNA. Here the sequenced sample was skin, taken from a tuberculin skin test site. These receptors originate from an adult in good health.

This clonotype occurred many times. The CDR3 DNA reads as TGCAGTGCGCTAGCGGGGACGACCCAGTACTTC. Translation gives CSALAGTTQYF. The J gene is TRBJ2-5, the V gene TRBV20-1; 9 positions agree with TRBD2. This CDR3 contains 11 residues. Germline loops: CDR1 DFQATT, CDR2 SNEGSKA (reference sequence). J gave up 7 bases and V 6 bases, and 3 bases lay outside the gene matches.

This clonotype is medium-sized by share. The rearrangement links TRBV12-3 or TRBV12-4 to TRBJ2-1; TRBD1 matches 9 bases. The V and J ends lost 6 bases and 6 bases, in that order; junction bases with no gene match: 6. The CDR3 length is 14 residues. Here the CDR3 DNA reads TGTGCCAGCAGCACCCCGGGACAGGGCAATGAGCAGTTCTTC. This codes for CASSTPGQGNEQFF.

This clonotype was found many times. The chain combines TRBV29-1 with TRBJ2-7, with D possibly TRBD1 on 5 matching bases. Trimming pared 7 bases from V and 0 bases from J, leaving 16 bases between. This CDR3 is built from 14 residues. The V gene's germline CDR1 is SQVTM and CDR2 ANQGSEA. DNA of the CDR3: TGCAGCGCTTCAGGGCTGTTAGGCTCCTACGAGCAGTACTTC. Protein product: CSASGLLGSYEQYF.

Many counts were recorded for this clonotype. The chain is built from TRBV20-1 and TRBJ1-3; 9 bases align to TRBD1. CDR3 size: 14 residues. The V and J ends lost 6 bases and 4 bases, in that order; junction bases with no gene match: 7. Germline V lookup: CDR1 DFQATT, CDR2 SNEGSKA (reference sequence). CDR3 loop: CSASDRGGGNTIYF. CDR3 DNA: TGCAGTGCCTCGGACAGGGGAGGGGGAAACACCATATATTTT.

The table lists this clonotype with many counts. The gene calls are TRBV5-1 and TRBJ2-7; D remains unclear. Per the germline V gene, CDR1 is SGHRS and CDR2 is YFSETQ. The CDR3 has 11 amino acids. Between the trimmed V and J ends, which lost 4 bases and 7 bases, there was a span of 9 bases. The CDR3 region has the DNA TGCGCCAGCAGCGCCTTAGGGGAGCAGTACTTC. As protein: CASSALGEQYF.